The next 28 T cell receptor beta chains were all read from a single sample in a study of T-cell memory formation after mild COVID-19. TCRdb redid the calling of the 5' RACE reads with MiXCR, one entry per CDR3 protein. The sample shows under 250,000 distinct CDR3 sequences, approximately 30% of them seen only once. The sequenced sample consisted of PBMCs or a T cell subset sorted from them (not recorded which). All receptors come from an adult woman who had mild COVID-19 (a few samples of this study predate the infection). Cell type and time point are not known.

This clonotype was observed many times. V usage is TRBV6-2 or TRBV6-3 and J usage is TRBJ2-4; 11 nucleotides match TRBD2. The V and J ends lost 0 bases and 3 bases, in that order; junction bases with no gene match: 16. This CDR3 is built from 21 residues. The germline gives CDR1 MNHEY, CDR2 SVGEGT. This CDR3 reads CASSYSPALAGEVRGKNIQYF. CDR3 nucleotides: TGTGCCAGCAGTTACTCCCCCGCACTAGCGGGAGAGGTTCGAGGCAAAAACATTCAGTACTTC.

CDR3 DNA sequence: TGTGCCAGCAGTTACCCGACAGGGGGTTACTCCTACGAGCAGTACTTC. It codes for CASSYPTGGYSYEQYF. This chain links TRBV6-6 with TRBJ2-7; 9 nucleotides line up with TRBD1. From germline, CDR1 is MNHNY and CDR2 SVGAGI (reference sequence). This CDR3 spans 16 amino acids. V shed 2 bases, J shed 0 bases, and the junction held 5 bases outside the gene matches.

This chain connects TRBV28 to TRBJ2-6; TRBD1 might be the D (5 bases). CDR1 and CDR2 (germline): MDHEN, SYDVKM. V lost 5 bases to trimming and J lost 0 bases, with 17 bases between them. This CDR3 has 18 amino acids. The CDR3 loop reads CASSLRPGKASGANVLTF. The CDR3 nucleotides read TGTGCCAGCAGTCTAAGGCCAGGGAAGGCCTCTGGGGCCAACGTCCTGACTTTC.

The J gene is TRBJ2-7, the V gene TRBV6-2 or TRBV6-3; no clear D. Trimming stripped 0 bases from V and 0 bases from J, with 12 bases between. Per the germline V gene, CDR1 is MNHEY and CDR2 is SVGEGT. The CDR3 loop spans 16 amino acids. Here the CDR3 DNA reads TGTGCCAGCAGTTACTCGGAAGGCAGGTACTCCTACGAGCAGTACTTC. It translates to CASSYSEGRYSYEQYF.

This clonotype came up a few times. This chain links TRBV7-2 with TRBJ2-5; either TRBD1 or TRBD2 may supply D (6 bases each). Germline V lookup: CDR1 SGHTA, CDR2 FQGNSA. The CDR3 is 14 residues long. Trimming left V 5 bases short and J 2 bases short, with 12 bases between. Here the CDR3 reads CASSGGGRQETQYF. The CDR3 DNA is TGTGCCAGCAGCGGAGGGGGGCGACAAGAGACCCAGTACTTC.

J is TRBJ2-1 and V is TRBV29-1; the D gene is possibly TRBD1 (5 bases). V gave up 3 bases and J gave up 6 bases, with 15 bases separating them. The germline CDR1 and CDR2 sequences are SQVTM and ANQGSEA. This CDR3 spans 14 amino acids. DNA of the CDR3: TGCAGCGTTGAGGGGCATATGGGGCCCAATGAGCAGTTCTTC. Protein: CSVEGHMGPNEQFF.

This sequence joins TRBV30 and TRBJ2-4; D possibly corresponds to TRBD2 (6 bases). The germline CDR1 and CDR2 sequences are GTSNPN and SVGIG (reference sequence). Trimming took 0 bases from V and 7 from J, leaving 13 bases between them. The CDR3 consists of 14 residues. This CDR3 reads CAWSVLAGGNIQYF. CDR3 DNA sequence: TGTGCCTGGAGTGTACTAGCCGGAGGGAACATTCAGTACTTC.

This clonotype turned up a few times. CDR3 sequence reads: CAISAGLAGDTQYF. Written as DNA, the CDR3 is TGTGCCATCAGTGCGGGACTAGCAGGGGATACGCAGTATTTT. This chain uses TRBV10-3 with TRBJ2-3; 9 nucleotides agree with TRBD2. CDR3 length: 14 residues. V gave up 4 bases and J gave up 6 bases; unmatched junction bases: 5. CDR1 and CDR2 from the germline V gene are ENHRY and SYGVKD.

The V call is TRBV15, the J call TRBJ1-1, with 7 bases identical to TRBD1. Germline-derived CDR1 and CDR2 are LNHNV and YYDKDF (reference sequence). The CDR3 runs to 14 residues. The V segment lost 0 bases and the J segment 6 bases; nucleotides outside the gene matches: 4. DNA of the CDR3: TGTGCCACCAGCAGAGATCCAGGGGGTTCTGAAGCTTTCTTT. Translation: CATSRDPGGSEAFF. Complete variable domain (other parts from reference TRBV15 and TRBJ1-1): DAMVIQNPRYQVTQFGKPVTLSCSQTLNHNVMYWYQQKSSQAPKLLFHYYDKDFNNEADTPDNFQSRRPNTSFCFLDIRSPGLGDTAMYLCATSRDPGGSEAFFGQGTRLTVV.

This clonotype was counted only a few times. The J gene is TRBJ2-7, the V gene TRBV7-8; 7 bases fit TRBD2. V dropped 5 bases and J dropped 1; count of bases not matched to a gene: 14. CDR3 length equals 17 residues. From germline, CDR1 is SGHVS and CDR2 FQNEAQ. CDR3 in DNA: TGTGCCAGCAGCCCCCCACCCTGGGCGGGAGAGTCCTACGAGCAGTACTTC. Its translation is CASSPPPWAGESYEQYF. The entire variable domain, with the rest obtained from reference TRBV7-8 and TRBJ2-7, is as follows: GAGVSQSPRYKVAKRGQDVALRCDPISGHVSLFWYQQALGQGPEFLTYFQNEAQLDKSGLPSDRFFAERPEGSVSTLKIQRTQQEDSAVYLCASSPPPWAGESYEQYFGPGTRLTVT.

The chain uses TRBV4-3 and TRBJ2-1, with 11 bases lining up with TRBD2. This CDR3 is 19 amino acids long. Looked up from germline, CDR1 is LGHNA and CDR2 is YSLEER. V was pared by 1 base and J by 0 bases, with 8 bases of the junction left unmatched. The CDR3, as DNA: TGCGCCAGCAGCCAAGGTGCGGGACTAGCGGAGACCTCCTACAATGAGCAGTTCTTC. It translates to CASSQGAGLAETSYNEQFF.

The V and J genes are TRBV5-5 and TRBJ2-3; D is unclear. The CDR3 sequence is 14 residues long. With 4 bases removed from V and 3 bases from J, the gap between germline ends came to 12 bases. CDR1 SGHKS and CDR2 YYEKEE come from the germline V gene (reference sequence). The CDR3: CASSTRRRTDTQYF. The DNA for the CDR3 is TGTGCCAGCAGCACCCGTAGACGGACAGATACGCAGTATTTT. Drawing the rest from reference TRBV5-5 and TRBJ2-3, the complete variable domain is DAGVTQSPTHLIKTRGQQVTLRCSPISGHKSVSWYQQVLGQGPQFIFQYYEKEERGRGNFPDRFSARQFPNYSSELNVNALLLGDSALYLCASSTRRRTDTQYFGPGTRLTVL.

The chain couples TRBV27 to TRBJ2-7; D is possibly TRBD1 or TRBD2 (6 bases each). The CDR3 consists of 15 residues. Germline CDR1 MNHEY, CDR2 SMNVEV (reference sequence). V was trimmed by 6 bases and J by 4 bases, leaving 19 bases between them. The DNA for the CDR3 is TGTGCCAGCAGACACCGGGGGCAGGGAGTATACGAGCAGTACTTC. It translates to CASRHRGQGVYEQYF.

The chain couples TRBV12-3 or TRBV12-4 to TRBJ1-1; D call uncertain. This CDR3 has 13 amino acids. With 2 bases removed from V and 4 bases from J, the gap between germline ends came to 8 bases. The CDR3: CASSLPGSTEAFF. In DNA form, the CDR3 reads TGTGCCAGCAGTTTACCTGGATCCACTGAAGCTTTCTTT.

The chain uses TRBV5-4 and TRBJ2-7, with unresolved D. The V gene's germline CDR1 is SGHNT and CDR2 YYREEE (reference sequence). The V and J ends lost 2 bases and 3 bases respectively, with 6 bases between them. This CDR3 has 12 residues. In DNA form, the CDR3 reads TGTGCCAGCAGCTTTTTGGACTACGAGCAGTACTTC. Translation gives CASSFLDYEQYF. Using reference TRBV5-4 and TRBJ2-7 for the parts outside the CDR3, the full variable domain is ETGVTQSPTHLIKTRGQQVTLRCSSQSGHNTVSWYQQALGQGPQFIFQYYREEENGRGNFPPRFSGLQFPNYSSELNVNALELDDSALYLCASSFLDYEQYFGPGTRLTVT.

This clonotype was counted a few times. The V gene is TRBV3-1, the J gene TRBJ2-4; TRBD1 aligns across 12 bases. The CDR3 spans 19 residues. Germline V lookup: CDR1 LGHDT, CDR2 YNNKEL (reference sequence). V trimming: 1 base; J trimming: 3 bases; junction bases outside the gene matches: 10. The CDR3 reads CASSQGDRGRNTGKNIQYF. The CDR3 DNA sequence: TGTGCCAGCAGCCAAGGGGACAGGGGGCGTAATACAGGCAAAAACATTCAGTACTTC.

The V gene is TRBV18, the J gene TRBJ1-1; D is undetermined. CDR3 length equals 16 residues. The germline gives CDR1 KGHSH, CDR2 LQKENI. Trimming took off 8 bases at V and 1 base at J, with 20 bases between the two ends. CDR3 bases: TGTGCCAGCACCCTATCTGTTCTGGGTGAGAACACTGAAGCTTTCTTT. Its translation: CASTLSVLGENTEAFF.

The chain combines TRBV20-1 with TRBJ2-7; tentatively, D is TRBD2 (6 bases). The germline V gene encodes CDR1 DFQATT and CDR2 SNEGSKA (reference sequence). Trimming took off 0 bases at V and 2 bases at J, with 14 bases between the two ends. This CDR3 region has 15 residues. The CDR3 protein is CSARDMGGAPYEQYF. In DNA form, the CDR3 reads TGCAGTGCTAGAGATATGGGGGGTGCGCCCTACGAGCAGTACTTC.

V usage is TRBV7-2 and J usage is TRBJ2-3, with TRBD2 identical over 10 bases. The germline CDR1 and CDR2 sequences are SGHTA and FQGNSA. The junction had 9 bases not matched to a gene; V was cut back by 1 base and J by 2 bases. The CDR3 length is 18 residues. The CDR3 here is CASSLVGVAGGITDTQYF. The CDR3 nucleotides read TGTGCCAGCAGCTTAGTGGGGGTAGCGGGAGGAATCACAGATACGCAGTATTTT.

The chain couples TRBV2 to TRBJ1-1; D remains ambiguous. Looked up from germline, CDR1 is SNHLY and CDR2 is FYNNEI. V lost 9 bases and J lost 1, with 21 bases in between. CDR3 length equals 16 residues. CDR3 region: CARTTTHGATNTEAFF. CDR3 coding DNA: TGTGCCAGAACAACAACCCATGGCGCAACGAACACTGAAGCTTTCTTT.

As DNA, the CDR3 is TGCGCCAGCAACACTCCGGGACACCTCATTTTACTAGCCAAAAACATTCAGTACTTC. Translated, it gives CASNTPGHLILLAKNIQYF. The chain has TRBV5-1 and TRBJ2-4; maybe TRBD1 (6 bases). CDR3 length: 19 residues. V was shortened by 6 bases and J by 0 bases, with 25 bases between the two germline ends. Germline V gene data show CDR1 as SGHRS and CDR2 as YFSETQ.

The rearrangement joins TRBV5-1 to TRBJ2-5; 8 nucleotides align to TRBD2. CDR3 length equals 14 residues. CDR1 is SGHRS, CDR2 YFSETQ, per germline. V was clipped by 3 bases and J by 4 bases; unmatched bases: 5. Written as DNA, the CDR3 is TGCGCCAGCAGCTCGGGACTAGTCACAGAGACCCAGTACTTC. Translating it yields CASSSGLVTETQYF.

In its sample, this clonotype was seen once. The chain combines TRBV5-1 with TRBJ2-3, with 10 bases aligning to TRBD2. CDR1 is SGHRS, CDR2 YFSETQ, per germline. V was pared by 4 bases and J by 0 bases, with 5 bases of the junction left unmatched. The CDR3 runs to 16 residues. The CDR3, as DNA: TGCGCCAGCAGCCCCGGACTAGCGGAGAGCACAGATACGCAGTATTTT. Its translation: CASSPGLAESTDTQYF. The complete variable domain, with remaining parts taken from reference TRBV5-1 and TRBJ2-3, reads KAGVTQTPRYLIKTRGQQVTLSCSPISGHRSVSWYQQTPGQGLQFLFEYFSETQRNKGNFPGRFSGRQFSNSRSEMNVSTLELGDSALYLCASSPGLAESTDTQYFGPGTRLTVL.

This clonotype came up a few times. The V and J genes are TRBV7-2 and TRBJ1-1, with D tentatively TRBD1 (6 bases). CDR3 length equals 17 residues. The V end lost 2 bases, the J end lost 1 base, and 17 bases lay between the germline ends. Germline V gives CDR1 SGHTA, CDR2 FQGNSA. The CDR3 region is CASSLRQGFLKNTEAFF. In nucleotides, the CDR3 is TGTGCCAGCAGCTTACGGCAGGGGTTCCTAAAGAACACTGAAGCTTTCTTT.

This clonotype was recorded a few times. This rearrangement joins TRBV13 to TRBJ1-2; D unresolved. V was clipped by 5 bases and J by 3 bases, with 13 bases between them. This CDR3 has 14 residues. The germline gives CDR1 PRHDT, CDR2 FYEKMQ (reference sequence). The CDR3 DNA sequence: TGTGCCAGCAGCCCCTGGGGAGATTACTATGGCTACACCTTC. It translates to CASSPWGDYYGYTF.

The chain has TRBV6-6 and TRBJ2-7, with 10 positions matching TRBD2. V lost 5 bases and J lost 2; bases outside the gene matches: 6. Germline V gives CDR1 MNHNY, CDR2 SVGAGI (reference sequence). There are 15 residues in the CDR3. In DNA, the CDR3 is TGTGCCAGCAGTACTAGGACTAGCGGTGCCTACGAGCAGTACTTC. As protein: CASSTRTSGAYEQYF.

The CDR3 loop is CASSLGGGQQFF. CDR3 bases: TGTGCCAGCAGCTTAGGGGGGGGCCAGCAGTTCTTC. The rearrangement uses TRBV7-8 and TRBJ2-1; D might be TRBD2 (7 bases). This CDR3 contains 12 residues. Between the trimmed V and J ends, which lost 1 base and 11 bases, there was a span of 9 bases. The germline gives CDR1 SGHVS, CDR2 FQNEAQ.

The chain uses TRBV15 and TRBJ2-2; no definite D call. The CDR3 loop spans 14 amino acids. Germline V gives CDR1 LNHNV, CDR2 YYDKDF (reference sequence). V gave up 0 bases and J gave up 7 bases, with 9 bases separating them. This chain's CDR3 is CATSRDEPGGELFF. In DNA form, the CDR3 reads TGTGCCACCAGCAGAGATGAGCCGGGCGGGGAGCTGTTTTTT.